These T cell receptor beta chains were read from a single sample in a study of T cells in lung cancer brain metastases. Measured with immunoSEQ multiplex PCR; TCRdb has only the in-frame clones, and not every one. The sample consists of 1,600 or so clones, about 86% of them appearing once. Material: tumor tissue from the primary lung tumor. The receptors were sampled from a man between 65 and 85 years old with non-small cell lung cancer. CDR3s include the opening cysteine and the closing phenylalanine or tryptophan. Fields, in order: D gene, V gene, J gene, clone size, CDR3 DNA, CDR3 protein. A D gene is named only where the DNA matches it firmly. Size is stated for part of the rows, as once, few or many counts, or as a class when the clone is expanded.

.,TRBV20-1,TRBJ1-1,once,TGCAGAGAGGGGGGGGAGACTGAAGCTTTCTTT,CREGGETEAFF
.,TRBV20-1,TRBJ1-2,.,TGCAGTGCTAGAGTCTTGGCAGACGACACCTTC,CSARVLADDTF
.,TRBV20-1,TRBJ2-7,.,TGCAGTGCTAAAGCCTACGAGCAGTACTTC,CSAKAYEQYF
TRBD2,TRBV27,TRBJ2-1,.,TGTGCCAGCAGTGCCGAGAAGGGGACTAGCCGGGCCCATGAGCAGTTCTTC,CASSAEKGTSRAHEQFF
.,TRBV5-4,TRBJ2-1,.,TGTGCCAGCAGCCCCCTTCAGGGAGGATCCTACAATGAGCAGTTCTTC,CASSPLQGGSYNEQFF
.,TRBV5-4,TRBJ2-3,.,TGTGCCAGCAGCTTGTGGTCTAGCCTTCTCGACACAGATACGCAGTATTTT,CASSLWSSLLDTDTQYF
.,TRBV16,TRBJ2-5,few,TGTGCCAGCAGCCAGTCCAAAGAGACCCAGTACTTC,CASSQSKETQYF
.,TRBV4-1,TRBJ2-1,.,TGCGCCAGCAGCCATGGTAGCGCGGCCTCCTACAATGAGCAGTTCTTC,CASSHGSAASYNEQFF
TRBD2,TRBV29-1,TRBJ2-1,.,TGCAGCGTTTTTAGCGGGATCGTCCAAGTTGAGCAGTTCTTC,CSVFSGIVQVEQFF
.,TRBV4-2,TRBJ2-2,once,TGTGCCAGCAGCCAAGACGGGCCTAACACCGGGGAGCTGTTTTTT,CASSQDGPNTGELFF
.,TRBV19,TRBJ1-5,.,TGTGCCAGTAGTCCCTCCGGTAGCAATCAGCCCCAGCATTTT,CASSPSGSNQPQHF
.,TRBV19,TRBJ2-6,.,TGTGCCAGTAATATATCAGCGGGTGCCTCTGGGGCCAACGTCCTGACTTTC,CASNISAGASGANVLTF
.,TRBV7-9,TRBJ2-1,.,TGTGCCAGCAGCTTAGGACCCGGGACGAGCTCCTACAATGAGCAGTTCTTC,CASSLGPGTSSYNEQFF
TRBD1,TRBV29-1,TRBJ1-1,few,TGCAGCGGTGGACAGGGGTTGGAGACTGAAGCTTTCTTT,CSGGQGLETEAFF
.,TRBV11-1,TRBJ1-2,.,TGTGCCAGCAGCTTAGACAAGAACTATGGCTACACCTTC,CASSLDKNYGYTF
TRBD2,TRBV7-2,TRBJ2-3,.,TGTGCCAGCAGCTTCCACCCGGGATTAGCGGGTCACACAGATACGCAGTATTTT,CASSFHPGLAGHTDTQYF
.,TRBV6-5,TRBJ1-1,.,TGTGCCAGCAGTTTCGGGGGAACTGAAGCTTTCTTT,CASSFGGTEAFF
.,TRBV7-2,TRBJ2-3,.,TGTGCCAGCAGCCCTACTAGTTACGATAGCACAGATACGCAGTATTTT,CASSPTSYDSTDTQYF
.,TRBV7-8,TRBJ2-5,.,TGTGCCAGCAGCTTAGGATCGAGGCGGGGCGGAGAGACCCAGTACTTC,CASSLGSRRGGETQYF
.,TRBV21-1,TRBJ2-2,.,TGTGCCAGCAAGCGGGATCGGGCTGGAGGGAAGAACGGGGAAGATCGGTGGGGGGAGCTGTTTTTT,CASKRDRAGGKNGEDRWGELFF
.,TRBV18,TRBJ2-1,.,TGTGCCAGCTCACCACCAACTGCTCCGGACGACAATGAGCAGTTCTTC,CASSPPTAPDDNEQFF
.,TRBV2,TRBJ1-1,.,TGTGCCAGCAGTGATATGAGGGACACTGAAGCTTTCTTT,CASSDMRDTEAFF
TRBD1,TRBV7-9,TRBJ1-1,.,TGTGCCACGCGACCCCAGGGGGCGCCCCCCTTGGAGACTGAAGCTTTCTTT,CATRPQGAPPLETEAFF
.,TRBV6-1,TRBJ1-2,.,TGTGCCAGCAGTGACCAGGGGTACCACTATGGCTACACCTTC,CASSDQGYHYGYTF